Following are 27 T cell receptor beta chains from one sample sequenced in a study of blood T cell repertoires in COVID-19. Using immunoSEQ multiplex PCR, the repertoire was profiled, and TCRdb retains in-frame clones only, with some absent. The sample contains about 250,000 clones, 89% of which appear only once. Sample: peripheral blood. The receptors derive from a woman aged 40 to 50 who had recovered from COVID-19.

This chain joins TRBV19 and TRBJ2-2, with a weak D call TRBD1 (5 bases). This CDR3 region has 16 residues. V dropped 2 bases and J dropped 2 bases, with 12 bases sitting between them. Germline CDR1 is LNHDA and CDR2 is SQIVND (reference sequence). The CDR3, as DNA: TGTGCCAGTAGTATACTGCCAGGGTATAACACCGGGGAGCTGTTTTTT. Its translation: CASSILPGYNTGELFF.

The chain joins TRBV29-1 to TRBJ1-2; 9 positions match TRBD1. Per germline, CDR1 SQVTM and CDR2 ANQGSEA. The CDR3 consists of 16 residues. V shed 3 bases and J 4 bases; nucleotides not matched to a gene: 12. The CDR3 loop reads CSVEWAVQGASYGYTF. The CDR3 coding sequence is TGCAGCGTTGAGTGGGCAGTACAGGGGGCTAGCTATGGCTACACCTTC.

This chain links TRBV4-1 with TRBJ1-5; maybe TRBD1 (5 bases). V was trimmed by 0 bases and J by 0 bases, leaving 15 bases between them. This CDR3 has 18 amino acids. CDR1 and CDR2 from the germline V gene are MGHRA and YSYEKL. The CDR3 sequence is CASSQEKGDSLSNQPQHF. The CDR3 DNA sequence: TGCGCCAGCAGCCAAGAAAAAGGAGACAGTCTTAGCAATCAGCCCCAGCATTTT.

V usage is TRBV5-6 and J usage is TRBJ2-7; 7 bases line up with TRBD1. Germline V gives CDR1 SGHDT, CDR2 YYEEEE. The junction had 7 bases not matched to a gene; V was cut back by 4 bases and J by 0 bases. The CDR3 contains 15 residues. The DNA of the CDR3 is TGTGCCAGCAGCAAGTTAGGGACAGCCTCCTACGAGCAGTACGTC. Its protein is CASSKLGTASYEQYV.

V is TRBV6-5 and J is TRBJ2-5; 9 positions agree with TRBD1. Trimming took 0 bases from V and 4 from J; bases not matched to a gene: 6. The CDR3 totals 16 residues. The germline V gene encodes CDR1 MNHEY and CDR2 SVGAGI. The CDR3 protein is CASSYSQGARGETQYF. The CDR3 DNA sequence: TGTGCCAGCAGTTACTCACAGGGGGCGCGTGGAGAGACCCAGTACTTC.

The V gene is TRBV2, the J gene TRBJ2-2, with TRBD2 matching 7 bases. Germline V CDR1 and CDR2: SNHLY, FYNNEI. The CDR3 is made up of 15 amino acids. The ends lost 8 bases at V and 1 base at J; junction bases unmatched: 7. The CDR3 sequence: CASRQRGLNTGELFF. The CDR3 nucleotides are TGTGCCAGCCGACAGCGGGGCCTGAACACCGGGGAGCTGTTTTTT.

The chain carries TRBV7-2 and TRBJ2-3; weak D call: TRBD1 (5 bases). CDR1 and CDR2 from the germline V gene are SGHTA and FQGNSA. This CDR3 has 15 amino acids. V lost 4 bases and J 0 bases, leaving 11 bases between the germline ends. The CDR3 DNA reads TGTGCCAGCAGCTCACTGGGGCCGAGCACAGATACGCAGTATTTT. This encodes CASSSLGPSTDTQYF.

The rearrangement joins TRBV6-5 to TRBJ1-2; TRBD1 is a possible D gene (5 bases). Germline CDR1 reads MNHEY; CDR2 reads SVGAGI. The CDR3 has 13 residues. Trimming stripped 0 bases from V and 4 bases from J, with 6 bases between. Here the CDR3 DNA reads TGTGCCAGCAGTTACTCGACAGCCTATGGCTACACCTTC. Its protein is CASSYSTAYGYTF.

J is TRBJ2-1 and V is TRBV9; the D gene is possibly TRBD2 (6 bases). Looked up from germline, CDR1 is SGDLS and CDR2 is YYNGEE. This CDR3 has 12 residues. V gave up 3 bases and J gave up 15 bases, with 16 bases separating them. This CDR3 reads CASSGSGPPPFF. The CDR3, as DNA: TGTGCCAGCAGCGGTAGCGGTCCTCCCCCGTTCTTC.

The chain uses TRBV5-1 and TRBJ2-3; D is possibly TRBD1 (5 bases). Germline loops: CDR1 SGHRS, CDR2 YFSETQ. The CDR3 runs 13 residues. Between the trimmed V and J ends, which lost 5 bases and 2 bases, there was a span of 9 bases. This CDR3 reads CASRGGHTDTQYF. The CDR3 DNA follows: TGCGCCAGCAGGGGTGGACACACAGATACGCAGTATTTT.

The chain employs TRBV27 and TRBJ1-6; weak D call: TRBD1 (5 bases). Trimming removed 7 bases at V and 0 bases at J, with 16 bases between. The CDR3 loop spans 17 amino acids. The germline gives CDR1 MNHEY, CDR2 SMNVEV (reference sequence). DNA for the CDR3: TGTGCCAGCAAAACAGGACATTCAAGCTCCTATAATTCACCCCTCCACTTT. Amino acid sequence: CASKTGHSSSYNSPLHF.

The chain links TRBV3-1 (or the pseudogene TRBV3-2) to TRBJ1-1; 7 bases are a match to TRBD1. Germline trimming cut 4 bases from V and 4 bases from J; bases unmatched to any gene: 3. The CDR3 sequence is 13 residues long. The germline CDR1 and CDR2 sequences are LGHDT and YNNKEL (reference sequence). As DNA, the CDR3 is TGTGCCAGCAGCCTTGACAGGGCCACTGAAGCTTTCTTT. Translated, it gives CASSLDRATEAFF.

Here the CDR3 DNA reads TGTGCCAGCAGGTCCACGGGACTAGCGGGGGGTGGAGGCACAGATACGCAGTATTTT. It specifies CASRSTGLAGGGGTDTQYF. The chain couples TRBV11-2 to TRBJ2-3; 15 bases line up with TRBD2. Unmatched junction bases numbered 11, after V lost 6 bases and J lost 1 base. Germline V lookup: CDR1 SGHAT, CDR2 FQNNGV. The CDR3 extends over 19 amino acids.

This sequence joins TRBV13 and TRBJ1-1; 9 bases align to TRBD1. The V segment lost 6 bases and the J segment 3 bases; nucleotides outside the gene matches: 5. Germline assignment: CDR1 PRHDT and CDR2 FYEKMQ (reference sequence). CDR3 length: 14 residues. DNA of the CDR3: TGTGCCAGCAGTCCACAGGGGGCGTACACTGAAGCTTTCTTT. As protein: CASSPQGAYTEAFF.

The chain links TRBV9 to TRBJ2-2; no definite D call. This CDR3 region has 13 residues. Trimming cost V 0 bases and J 5 bases, with 5 bases left between them. Looked up from germline, CDR1 is SGDLS and CDR2 is YYNGEE. CDR3 region: CASSVVETGELFF. The CDR3 coding sequence is TGTGCCAGCAGCGTAGTTGAGACCGGGGAGCTGTTTTTT.

V usage is TRBV10-3 and J usage is TRBJ1-3; D gene ambiguous. Trimming cost V 3 bases and J 4 bases, with 10 bases left between them. The CDR3 extends over 14 amino acids. Germline-derived CDR1 and CDR2 are ENHRY and SYGVKD. CDR3 nucleotides: TGTGCCATCAGTGAAAGGGAGTTAGGAAACACCATATATTTT. Protein: CAISERELGNTIYF.

This chain connects TRBV18 to TRBJ2-7; D gene ambiguous. This CDR3 has 15 residues. V dropped 3 bases and J dropped 1 base, with 13 bases sitting between them. The germline CDR1 and CDR2 sequences are KGHSH and LQKENI. CDR3 amino acids: CASSPGASASYEQYV. The CDR3, as DNA: TGTGCCAGCTCACCGGGTGCGAGCGCTTCCTACGAGCAGTACGTC.

The genes are TRBV19 and TRBJ1-4, with D maybe TRBD1 (5 bases). Germline values: CDR1 LNHDA, CDR2 SQIVND (reference sequence). Trimming stripped 1 base from V and 2 bases from J, with 5 bases between. The CDR3 is made up of 14 amino acids. The CDR3 protein is CASSIGGTNEKLFF. In nucleotides, the CDR3 is TGTGCCAGTAGTATAGGGGGCACTAATGAAAAACTGTTTTTT.

The chain combines TRBV4-1 with TRBJ1-4; D is ambiguous. Per the germline V gene, CDR1 is MGHRA and CDR2 is YSYEKL. The V end was cut by 4 bases, the J end by 3 bases, with 15 bases between. CDR3 length: 16 residues. The CDR3 DNA follows: TGCGCCAGCAGCCCGTCCCGGGGAGTGGCTAATGAAAAACTGTTTTTT. Amino acids: CASSPSRGVANEKLFF.

The V call is TRBV18, the J call TRBJ1-5; D is perhaps TRBD1 (5 bases). Germline V gives CDR1 KGHSH, CDR2 LQKENI. The CDR3 has 14 amino acids. V was cut by 5 bases and J by 6 bases, with 14 bases left in between. The CDR3: CASSSQGVRQPQHF. The CDR3 nucleotides read TGTGCCAGCTCATCGCAAGGGGTTCGTCAGCCCCAGCATTTT. The entire variable domain, with the rest obtained from reference TRBV18 and TRBJ1-5, is as follows: NAGVMQNPRHLVRRRGQEARLRCSPMKGHSHVYWYRQLPEEGLKFMVYLQKENIIDESGMPKERFSAEFPKEGPSILRIQQVVRGDSAAYFCASSSQGVRQPQHFGDGTRLSIL.

The chain joins TRBV5-1 to TRBJ2-7; TRBD2 aligns across 9 bases. Germline V CDR1 and CDR2: SGHRS, YFSETQ. V lost 3 bases, J lost 5 bases, and 3 bases stayed unmatched. The CDR3 covers 13 residues. In nucleotides, the CDR3 is TGCGCCAGCAGCTCACGGACTAGCGACGAGCAGTACTTC. It codes for CASSSRTSDEQYF.

The chain joins TRBV6-1 to TRBJ2-2; no firm D call. The V end lost 1 base, the J end lost 8 bases, and 8 bases lay between the germline ends. Germline V gives CDR1 MNHNS, CDR2 SASEGT. CDR3 length: 13 amino acids. The CDR3 reads CASSEVGWGELFF. DNA for the CDR3: TGTGCCAGCAGTGAAGTGGGCTGGGGGGAGCTGTTTTTT.

This clone has a handful of counts. Different DNA sequences within this sample yield the same CDR3. This sequence joins TRBV7-2 and TRBJ2-1; 7 bases fit TRBD2. V was pared by 0 bases and J by 6 bases, with 2 bases of the junction left unmatched. Per germline, CDR1 SGHTA and CDR2 FQGNSA. This CDR3 has 14 residues. CDR3 nucleotides: TGTGCCAGCAGCTTAGCGGCGGGAGCCAATGAGCAGTTCTTC. Protein product: CASSLAAGANEQFF.

The V gene is TRBV5-1, the J gene TRBJ2-7; maybe TRBD2 (5 bases). The germline gives CDR1 SGHRS, CDR2 YFSETQ. V was cut by 2 bases and J by 5 bases, with 17 bases left in between. The CDR3 runs 15 residues. CDR3 in amino acids: CASSFEEGGSDEQYF. In DNA, the CDR3 is TGCGCCAGCAGCTTTGAAGAGGGCGGTAGTGACGAGCAGTACTTC.

The chain uses TRBV11-2 and TRBJ2-3, with TRBD2 matching 12 bases. CDR3 length: 16 amino acids. Per the germline V gene, CDR1 is SGHAT and CDR2 is FQNNGV. The ends lost 5 bases at V and 3 bases at J; junction bases unmatched: 6. DNA of the CDR3: TGTGCCAGCAGCCCCTCTAGCGGGGGGGCAACAGATACGCAGTATTTT. Its translation: CASSPSSGGATDTQYF.

This clone was counted a few times. The V gene is TRBV6-5, the J gene TRBJ1-2; TRBD1 matches at 9 bases. CDR1 MNHEY and CDR2 SVGAGI come from the germline V gene. This CDR3 region has 13 residues. In DNA, the CDR3 is TGTGCTTCATCCGGGACAGGGCACTATGGCTACACCTTC. Translation: CASSGTGHYGYTF.

The chain recombines TRBV3-1 (or the pseudogene TRBV3-2) with TRBJ1-6; the match to TRBD1 covers 7 bases. This CDR3 is 14 amino acids long. In germline, CDR1 is LGHDT, CDR2 YNNKEL (reference sequence). With V trimmed by 4 bases and J by 5 bases, 2 bases remained unmatched. The CDR3 sequence: CASSRGTDNSPLHF. CDR3 DNA: TGTGCCAGCAGCCGGGGGACAGATAATTCACCCCTCCACTTT.